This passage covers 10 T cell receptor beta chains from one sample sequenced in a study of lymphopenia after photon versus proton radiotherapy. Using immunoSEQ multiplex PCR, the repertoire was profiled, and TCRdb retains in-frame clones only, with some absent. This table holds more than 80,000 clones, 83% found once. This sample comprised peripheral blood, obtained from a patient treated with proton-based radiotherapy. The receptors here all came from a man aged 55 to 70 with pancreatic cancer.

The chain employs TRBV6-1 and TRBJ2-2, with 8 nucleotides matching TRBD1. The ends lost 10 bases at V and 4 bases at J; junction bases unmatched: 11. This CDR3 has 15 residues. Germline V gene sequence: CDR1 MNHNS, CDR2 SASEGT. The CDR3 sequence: CATRSTGEVTGELFF. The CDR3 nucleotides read TGTGCCACTCGATCGACAGGGGAGGTCACCGGGGAGCTGTTTTTT.

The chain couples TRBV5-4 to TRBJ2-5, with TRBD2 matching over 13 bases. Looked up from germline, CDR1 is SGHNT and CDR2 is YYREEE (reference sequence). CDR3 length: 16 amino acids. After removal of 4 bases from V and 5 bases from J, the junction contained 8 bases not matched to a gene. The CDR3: CASSGRQTSGRETQYF. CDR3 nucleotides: TGTGCCAGCAGCGGGAGGCAGACTAGCGGGAGGGAGACCCAGTACTTC. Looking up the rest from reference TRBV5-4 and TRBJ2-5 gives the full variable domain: ETGVTQSPTHLIKTRGQQVTLRCSSQSGHNTVSWYQQALGQGPQFIFQYYREEENGRGNFPPRFSGLQFPNYSSELNVNALELDDSALYLCASSGRQTSGRETQYFGPGTRLLVL.

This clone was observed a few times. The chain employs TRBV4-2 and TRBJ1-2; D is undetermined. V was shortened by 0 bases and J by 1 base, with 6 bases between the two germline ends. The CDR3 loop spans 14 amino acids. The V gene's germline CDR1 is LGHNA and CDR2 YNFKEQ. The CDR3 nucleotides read TGTGCCAGCAGCCAAGAAGGCGGTAACTATGGCTACACCTTC. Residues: CASSQEGGNYGYTF.

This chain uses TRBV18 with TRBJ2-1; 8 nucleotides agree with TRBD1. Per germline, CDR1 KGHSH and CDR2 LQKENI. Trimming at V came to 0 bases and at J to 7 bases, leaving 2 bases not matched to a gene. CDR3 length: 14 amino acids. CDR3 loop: CASSPPGQDNEQFF. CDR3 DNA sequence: TGTGCCAGCTCACCACCGGGACAGGATAATGAGCAGTTCTTC. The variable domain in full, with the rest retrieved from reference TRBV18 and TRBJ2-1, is NAGVMQNPRHLVRRRGQEARLRCSPMKGHSHVYWYRQLPEEGLKFMVYLQKENIIDESGMPKERFSAEFPKEGPSILRIQQVVRGDSAAYFCASSPPGQDNEQFFGPGTRLTVL.

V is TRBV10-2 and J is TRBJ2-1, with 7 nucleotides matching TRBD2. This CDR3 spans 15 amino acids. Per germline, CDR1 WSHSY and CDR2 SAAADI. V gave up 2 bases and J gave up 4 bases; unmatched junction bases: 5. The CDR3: CASSETPSGYNEQFF. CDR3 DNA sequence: TGCGCCAGCAGTGAGACGCCTAGCGGATACAATGAGCAGTTCTTC.

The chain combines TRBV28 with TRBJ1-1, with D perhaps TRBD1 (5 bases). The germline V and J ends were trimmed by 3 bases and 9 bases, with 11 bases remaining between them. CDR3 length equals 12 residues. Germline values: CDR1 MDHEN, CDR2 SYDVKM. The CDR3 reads CASSLGVRKAFF. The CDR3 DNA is TGTGCCAGCAGTTTGGGGGTCAGGAAAGCTTTCTTT.

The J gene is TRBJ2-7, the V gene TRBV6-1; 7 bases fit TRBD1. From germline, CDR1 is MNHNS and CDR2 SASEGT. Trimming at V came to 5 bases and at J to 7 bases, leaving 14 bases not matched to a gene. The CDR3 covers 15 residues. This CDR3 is CASSLEGQGVGEQYF. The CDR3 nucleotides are TGTGCCAGCAGTCTCGAGGGGCAGGGGGTAGGGGAGCAGTACTTC.

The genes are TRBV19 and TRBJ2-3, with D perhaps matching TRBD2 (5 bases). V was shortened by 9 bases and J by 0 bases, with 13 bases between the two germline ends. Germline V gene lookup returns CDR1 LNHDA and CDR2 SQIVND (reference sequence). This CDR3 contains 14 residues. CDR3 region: CARLGQRSTDTQYF. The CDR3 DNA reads TGTGCCAGACTCGGGCAGCGGAGCACAGATACGCAGTATTTT.

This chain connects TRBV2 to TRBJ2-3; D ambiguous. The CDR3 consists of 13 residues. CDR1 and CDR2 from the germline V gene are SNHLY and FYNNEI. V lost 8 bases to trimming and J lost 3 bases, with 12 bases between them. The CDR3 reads CASSPQLTDTQYF. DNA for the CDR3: TGTGCCAGCTCCCCCCAACTGACAGATACGCAGTATTTT.

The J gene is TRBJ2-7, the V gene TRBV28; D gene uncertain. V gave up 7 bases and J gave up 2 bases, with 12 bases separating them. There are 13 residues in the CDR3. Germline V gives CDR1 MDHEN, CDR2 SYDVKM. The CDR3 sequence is CASMRGRAYEQYF. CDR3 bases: TGTGCCAGCATGAGAGGTCGGGCCTACGAGCAGTACTTC.